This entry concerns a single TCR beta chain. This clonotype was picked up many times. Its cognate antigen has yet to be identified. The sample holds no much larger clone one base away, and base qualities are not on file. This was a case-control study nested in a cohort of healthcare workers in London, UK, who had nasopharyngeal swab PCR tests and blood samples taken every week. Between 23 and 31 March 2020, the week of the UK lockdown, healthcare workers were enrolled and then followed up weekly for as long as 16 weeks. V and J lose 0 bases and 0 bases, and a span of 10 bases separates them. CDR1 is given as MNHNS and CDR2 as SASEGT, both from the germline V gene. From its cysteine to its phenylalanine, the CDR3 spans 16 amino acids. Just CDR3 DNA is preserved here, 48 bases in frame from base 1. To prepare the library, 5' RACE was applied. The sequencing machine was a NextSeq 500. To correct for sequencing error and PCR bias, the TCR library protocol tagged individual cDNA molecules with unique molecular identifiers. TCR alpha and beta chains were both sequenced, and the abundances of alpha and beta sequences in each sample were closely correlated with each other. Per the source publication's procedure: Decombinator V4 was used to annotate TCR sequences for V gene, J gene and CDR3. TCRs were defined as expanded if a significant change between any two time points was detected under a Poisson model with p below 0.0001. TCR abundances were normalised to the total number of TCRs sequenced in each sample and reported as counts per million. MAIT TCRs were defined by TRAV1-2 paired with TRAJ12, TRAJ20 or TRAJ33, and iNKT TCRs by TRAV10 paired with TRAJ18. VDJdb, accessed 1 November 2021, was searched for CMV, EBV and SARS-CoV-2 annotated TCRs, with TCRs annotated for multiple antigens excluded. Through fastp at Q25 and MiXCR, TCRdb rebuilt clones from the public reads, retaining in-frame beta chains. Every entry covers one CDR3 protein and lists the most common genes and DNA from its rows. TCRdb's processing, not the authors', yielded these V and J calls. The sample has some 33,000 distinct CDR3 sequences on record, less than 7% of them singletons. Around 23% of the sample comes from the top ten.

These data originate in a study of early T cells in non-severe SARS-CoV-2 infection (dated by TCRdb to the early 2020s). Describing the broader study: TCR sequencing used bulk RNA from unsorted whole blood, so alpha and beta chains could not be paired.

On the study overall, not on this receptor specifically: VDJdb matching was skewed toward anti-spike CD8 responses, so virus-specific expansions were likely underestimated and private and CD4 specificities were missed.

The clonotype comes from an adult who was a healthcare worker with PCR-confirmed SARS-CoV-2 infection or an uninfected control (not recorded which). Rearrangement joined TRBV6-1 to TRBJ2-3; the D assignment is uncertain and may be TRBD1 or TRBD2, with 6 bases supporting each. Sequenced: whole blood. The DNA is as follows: TGTGCCAGCAGTGAAGCCTGGGGGGCTAGCACAGATACGCAGTATTTT. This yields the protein CASSEAWGASTDTQYF.